This TCR beta chain stems from a study of T cell responses to AZD1222 COVID-19 vaccine. Study conclusions and caveats: Dominant CD4 TCR responses targeted spike regions 160-218 and 743-854. Females made up more of the donors, who were largely white British, and clonal diversity may have come out too low. Two AZD1222 doses significantly raised spike-specific TCR breadth and depth over controls.

About this clone: Its cognate antigen is unknown.

Profiled with immunoSEQ multiplex PCR; TCRdb holds only in-frame clones, not every one. The repertoire includes some 99,000 clones, about four fifths of them detected once, and around 14% sits in the top ten. The V gene's germline CDR1 is SNHLY and CDR2 FYNNEI. Deletions cut 6 bases from V and 4 bases from J, with 19 bases between. CDR3 size: 16 residues. The material sequenced was peripheral blood, taken 28 days after the second AZD1222 dose. This chain links TRBV2 with TRBJ2-1; the D gene is possibly TRBD2 (6 bases). The clonotype comes from an adult who received the AZD1222 COVID-19 vaccine. The CDR3 DNA reads as TGTGCCAGCAGCCAGATTGCGGGACGGCAATACAATGAGCAGTTCTTC. It is translated as CASSQIAGRQYNEQFF.